The clone carrying this TCR beta chain is medium-sized. The antigen remains undetermined. The sample originates from a study of metastatic and nonmetastatic thyroid tumors. Study-level information: Repertoires from blood and tumor or nodule tissue of malignant and benign thyroid patients were compared.

Overall study results and limits: For both blood and tumor, malignant thyroid tumors reportedly showed significantly higher TCR beta diversity than benign nodules did.

No patient received treatment before thyroid surgery. In the original analysis: Building a distant-metastasis classifier for papillary thyroid cancer drew on CDR3 differences across clinicopathological groups. TCRdb ran MiXCR on the PCR reads. The V and J calls follow TCRdb's processing rather than the paper's. This sample has about 22,000 clones, with 18% found just once. The CDR3 length is 11 residues. CDR1 MNHEY and CDR2 SVGEGT come from the germline V gene. The V end was cut by 7 bases, the J end by 13 bases, with 14 bases between. This clonotype was obtained from a male donor with papillary thyroid cancer or a benign thyroid nodule (not recorded which). Some clones in this sample may be carry-over from other donors' samples. Material for sequencing was adjacent normal tissue. The chain uses TRBV6-2 or TRBV6-3 and TRBJ2-1, with D tentatively TRBD1 (7 bases). CDR3 sequence reads: CASKGGTAQFF. In DNA form, the CDR3 reads TGTGCCAGCAAAGGCGGGACAGCCCAGTTCTTC.